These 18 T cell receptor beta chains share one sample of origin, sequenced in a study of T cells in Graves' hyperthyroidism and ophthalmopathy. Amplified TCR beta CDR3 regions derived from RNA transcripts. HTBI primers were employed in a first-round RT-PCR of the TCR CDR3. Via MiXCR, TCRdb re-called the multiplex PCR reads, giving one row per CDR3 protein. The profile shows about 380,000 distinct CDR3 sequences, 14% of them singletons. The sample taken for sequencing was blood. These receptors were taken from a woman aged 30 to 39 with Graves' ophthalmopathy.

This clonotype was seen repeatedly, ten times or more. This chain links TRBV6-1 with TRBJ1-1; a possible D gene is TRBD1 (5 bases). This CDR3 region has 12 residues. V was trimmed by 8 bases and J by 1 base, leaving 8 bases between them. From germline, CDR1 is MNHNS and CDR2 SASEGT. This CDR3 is CASQTGNTEAFF. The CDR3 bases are TGTGCCAGCCAAACAGGGAACACTGAAGCTTTCTTT.

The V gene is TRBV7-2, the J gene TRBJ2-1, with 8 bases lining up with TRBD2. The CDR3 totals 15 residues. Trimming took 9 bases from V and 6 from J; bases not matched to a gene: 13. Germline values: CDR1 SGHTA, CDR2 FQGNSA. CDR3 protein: CASSRGGWDANEQFF. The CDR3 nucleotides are TGTGCCAGTAGCCGCGGGGGGTGGGATGCCAATGAGCAGTTCTTC.

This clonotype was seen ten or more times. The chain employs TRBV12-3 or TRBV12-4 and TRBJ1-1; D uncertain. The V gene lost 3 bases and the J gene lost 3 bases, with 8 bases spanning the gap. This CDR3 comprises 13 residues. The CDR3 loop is CASSFRQYTEAFF. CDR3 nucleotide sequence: TGTGCCAGCAGTTTTAGGCAATACACTGAAGCTTTCTTT.

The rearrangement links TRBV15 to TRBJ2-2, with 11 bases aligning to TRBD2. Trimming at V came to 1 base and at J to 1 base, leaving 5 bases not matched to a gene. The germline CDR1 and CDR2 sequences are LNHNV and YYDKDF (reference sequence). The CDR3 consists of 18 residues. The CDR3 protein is CATSRVSGGVKNTGELFF. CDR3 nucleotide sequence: TGTGCCACCAGCAGAGTTAGCGGGGGGGTCAAGAACACCGGGGAGCTGTTTTTT.

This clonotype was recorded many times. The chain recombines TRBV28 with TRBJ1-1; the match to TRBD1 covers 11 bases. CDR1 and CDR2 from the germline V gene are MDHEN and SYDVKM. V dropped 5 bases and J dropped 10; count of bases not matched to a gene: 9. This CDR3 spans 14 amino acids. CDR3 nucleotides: TGTGCCAGCAGTCCGGACAGGGGGCAGTTCGGAGCTTTCTTT. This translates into CASSPDRGQFGAFF.

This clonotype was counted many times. The CDR3 sequence is CAWNLGGGRAFF. The CDR3 bases are TGTGCCTGGAACCTTGGGGGGGGACGAGCTTTCTTT. The V and J genes are TRBV30 and TRBJ1-1, with a possible D match to TRBD1 (5 bases). V shed 4 bases and J shed 10 bases, with 16 bases lying between them. Germline CDR1 is GTSNPN and CDR2 is SVGIG (reference sequence). The CDR3 is 12 amino acids.

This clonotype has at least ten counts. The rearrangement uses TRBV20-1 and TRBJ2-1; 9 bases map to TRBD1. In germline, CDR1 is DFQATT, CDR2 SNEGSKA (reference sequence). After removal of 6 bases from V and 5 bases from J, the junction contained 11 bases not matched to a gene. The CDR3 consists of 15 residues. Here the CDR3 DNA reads TGCAGTGCCCTCGGGACAGGGAAATTGCACAATGAGCAGTTCTTC. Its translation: CSALGTGKLHNEQFF.

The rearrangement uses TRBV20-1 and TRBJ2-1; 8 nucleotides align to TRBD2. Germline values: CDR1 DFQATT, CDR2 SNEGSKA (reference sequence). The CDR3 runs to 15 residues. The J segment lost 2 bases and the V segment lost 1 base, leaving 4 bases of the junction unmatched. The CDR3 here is CSARARGAPYNEQFF. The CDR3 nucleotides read TGCAGTGCTAGAGCGCGGGGGGCTCCCTACAATGAGCAGTTCTTC.

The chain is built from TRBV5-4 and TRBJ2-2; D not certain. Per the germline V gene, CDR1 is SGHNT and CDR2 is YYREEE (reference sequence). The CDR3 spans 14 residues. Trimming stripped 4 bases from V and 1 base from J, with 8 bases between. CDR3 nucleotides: TGTGCCAGCAGCAGTGAGAAGAACACCGGGGAGCTGTTTTTT. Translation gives CASSSEKNTGELFF.

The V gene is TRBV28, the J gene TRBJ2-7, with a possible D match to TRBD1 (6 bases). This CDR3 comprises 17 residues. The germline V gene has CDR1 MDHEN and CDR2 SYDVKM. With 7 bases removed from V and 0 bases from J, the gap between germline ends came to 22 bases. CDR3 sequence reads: CASTEWRRQGISYEQYF. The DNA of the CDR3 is TGTGCCAGCACCGAATGGCGGCGTCAGGGGATCTCCTACGAGCAGTACTTC.

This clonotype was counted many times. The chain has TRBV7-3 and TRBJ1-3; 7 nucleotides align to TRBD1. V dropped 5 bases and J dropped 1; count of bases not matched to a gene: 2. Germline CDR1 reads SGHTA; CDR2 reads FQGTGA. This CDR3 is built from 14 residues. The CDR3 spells CASSPTGSGNTIYF. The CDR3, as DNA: TGTGCCAGCAGCCCGACAGGGTCTGGAAACACCATATATTTT.

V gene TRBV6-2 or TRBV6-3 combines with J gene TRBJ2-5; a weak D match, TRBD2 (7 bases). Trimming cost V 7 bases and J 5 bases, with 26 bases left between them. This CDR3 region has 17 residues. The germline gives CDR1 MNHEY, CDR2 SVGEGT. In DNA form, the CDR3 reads TGTGCCAGCATACTCCTGGCGGGGGCGTCCGGTGGGGAGACCCAGTACTTC. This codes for CASILLAGASGGETQYF.

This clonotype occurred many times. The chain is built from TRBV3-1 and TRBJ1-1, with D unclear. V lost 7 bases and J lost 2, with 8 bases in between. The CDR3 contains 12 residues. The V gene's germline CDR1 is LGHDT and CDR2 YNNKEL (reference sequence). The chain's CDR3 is CASTGSNTEAFF. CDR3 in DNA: TGTGCCAGCACAGGTTCTAACACTGAAGCTTTCTTT. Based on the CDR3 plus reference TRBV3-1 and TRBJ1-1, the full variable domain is DTAVSQTPKYLVTQMGNDKSIKCEQNLGHDTMYWYKQDSKKFLKIMFSYNNKELIINETVPNRFSPKSPDKAHLNLHINSLELGDSAVYFCASTGSNTEAFFGQGTRLTVV.

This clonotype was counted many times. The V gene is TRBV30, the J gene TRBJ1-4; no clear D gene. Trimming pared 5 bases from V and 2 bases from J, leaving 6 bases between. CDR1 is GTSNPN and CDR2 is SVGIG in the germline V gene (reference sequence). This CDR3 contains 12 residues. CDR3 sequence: CAWGRTNEKLFF. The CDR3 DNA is TGTGCCTGGGGGCGGACTAATGAAAAACTGTTTTTT. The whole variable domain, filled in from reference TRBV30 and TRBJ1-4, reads SQTIHQWPATLVQPVGSPLSLECTVEGTSNPNLYWYRQAAGRGLQLLFYSVGIGQISSEVPQNLSASRPQDRQFILSSKKLLLSDSGFYLCAWGRTNEKLFFGSGTQLSVL.

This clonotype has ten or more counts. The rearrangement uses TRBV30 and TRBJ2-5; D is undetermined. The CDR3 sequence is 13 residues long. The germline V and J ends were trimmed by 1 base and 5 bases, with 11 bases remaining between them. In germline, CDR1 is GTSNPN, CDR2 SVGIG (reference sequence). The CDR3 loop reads CAWSGWNEETQYF. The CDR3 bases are TGTGCCTGGAGTGGGTGGAATGAGGAGACCCAGTACTTC. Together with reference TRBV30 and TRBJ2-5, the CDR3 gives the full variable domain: SQTIHQWPATLVQPVGSPLSLECTVEGTSNPNLYWYRQAAGRGLQLLFYSVGIGQISSEVPQNLSASRPQDRQFILSSKKLLLSDSGFYLCAWSGWNEETQYFGPGTRLLVL.

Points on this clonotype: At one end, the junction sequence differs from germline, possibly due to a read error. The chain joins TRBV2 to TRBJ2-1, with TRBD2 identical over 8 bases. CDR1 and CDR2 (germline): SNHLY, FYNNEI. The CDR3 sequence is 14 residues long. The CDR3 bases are TGCGCCAGCAGTGAAATACTAGCGGCCAATGAGCAGTTCTTC. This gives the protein CASSEILAANEQFF.

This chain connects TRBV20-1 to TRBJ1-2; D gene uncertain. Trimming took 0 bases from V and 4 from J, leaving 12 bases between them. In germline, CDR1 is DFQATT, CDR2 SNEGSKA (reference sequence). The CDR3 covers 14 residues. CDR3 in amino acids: CSARDRKGLYGYTF. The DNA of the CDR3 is TGCAGTGCTAGAGATAGGAAGGGCCTCTATGGCTACACCTTC.

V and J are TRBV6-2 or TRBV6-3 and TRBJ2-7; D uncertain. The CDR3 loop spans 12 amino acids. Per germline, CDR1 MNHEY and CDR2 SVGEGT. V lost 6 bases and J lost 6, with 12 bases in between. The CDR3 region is CASSNLEGEQYF. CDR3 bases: TGTGCCAGCAGCAACCTAGAAGGCGAGCAGTACTTC.